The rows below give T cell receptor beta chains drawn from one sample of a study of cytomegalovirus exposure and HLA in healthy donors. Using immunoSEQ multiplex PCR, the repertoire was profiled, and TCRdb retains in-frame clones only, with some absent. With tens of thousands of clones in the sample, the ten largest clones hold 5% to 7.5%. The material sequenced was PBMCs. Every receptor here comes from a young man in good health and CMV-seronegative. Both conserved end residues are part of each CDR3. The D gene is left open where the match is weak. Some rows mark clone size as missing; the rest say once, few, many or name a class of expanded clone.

CDR3 protein: CASSARSGQGAGYTF; CDR3 DNA: TGTGCCAGCAGCGCTAGATCGGGACAGGGGGCAGGCTACACCTTC; V gene: TRBV7-3; J gene: TRBJ1-2; D gene: TRBD1; clone size: .
CDR3 protein: CASSQETGAYEQYF; CDR3 DNA: TGTGCCAGCAGCCAAGAGACAGGTGCCTACGAGCAGTACTTC; V gene: TRBV4-2; J gene: TRBJ2-7; D gene: .; clone size: .
CDR3 protein: CATSRPRTSVDNEQFF; CDR3 DNA: TGTGCCACCAGCAGACCCCGGACTAGCGTAGACAATGAGCAGTTCTTC; V gene: TRBV15; J gene: TRBJ2-1; D gene: TRBD2; clone size: .
CDR3 protein: CASSPDPRGLYEQYF; CDR3 DNA: TGTGCCAGCAGTCCAGATCCGAGAGGTCTCTACGAGCAGTACTTC; V gene: TRBV7-8; J gene: TRBJ2-7; D gene: .; clone size: .
CDR3 protein: CSVGQGSSSYEQYF; CDR3 DNA: TGCAGCGTTGGACAGGGGTCAAGCTCCTACGAGCAGTACTTC; V gene: TRBV29-1; J gene: TRBJ2-7; D gene: TRBD1; clone size: .
CDR3 protein: CASSLDGTSPDTQYF; CDR3 DNA: TGTGCCAGCAGCTTAGACGGTACTAGTCCGGATACGCAGTATTTT; V gene: TRBV7-9; J gene: TRBJ2-3; D gene: .; clone size: .
CDR3 protein: CASSQQRLNTEAFF; CDR3 DNA: TGTGCCAGCAGCCAACAGAGATTGAACACTGAAGCTTTCTTT; V gene: TRBV5-5; J gene: TRBJ1-1; D gene: .; clone size: .
CDR3 protein: CASSKMTGAAIAFNYGYTF; CDR3 DNA: TGTGCCAGCAGTAAAATGACAGGGGCCGCGATCGCGTTTAACTATGGCTACACCTTC; V gene: TRBV27; J gene: TRBJ1-2; D gene: TRBD1; clone size: .
CDR3 protein: CASSDRGSNQPQHF; CDR3 DNA: TGTGCCAGCAGCGACAGGGGATCCAATCAGCCCCAGCATTTT; V gene: TRBV5-4; J gene: TRBJ1-5; D gene: TRBD1; clone size: .
CDR3 protein: CASSLSGANTEAFF; CDR3 DNA: TGTGCCAGCAGCCTTAGTGGGGCTAACACTGAAGCTTTCTTT; V gene: TRBV7-8; J gene: TRBJ1-1; D gene: .; clone size: .
CDR3 protein: CASSPNRGDRHDF; CDR3 DNA: TGCGCCAGCAGCCCTAACAGGGGGGACAGGCATGACTTC; V gene: TRBV4-1; J gene: TRBJ2-5; D gene: TRBD1; clone size: .
CDR3 protein: CASSQRTGFNSPLHF; CDR3 DNA: TGTGCCAGCAGCCAAAGGACAGGGTTTAATTCACCCCTCCACTTT; V gene: TRBV11-3; J gene: TRBJ1-6; D gene: TRBD1; clone size: .
CDR3 protein: CAISESAGYGYTF; CDR3 DNA: TGTGCCATCAGTGAGTCGGCTGGCTATGGCTACACCTTC; V gene: TRBV10-3; J gene: TRBJ1-2; D gene: .; clone size: .
CDR3 protein: CASSSSGATTYNEQFF; CDR3 DNA: TGTGCCAGTAGTAGTAGCGGAGCAACCACCTACAATGAGCAGTTCTTC; V gene: TRBV19; J gene: TRBJ2-1; D gene: .; clone size: .
CDR3 protein: CASSETGLAGAGELFF; CDR3 DNA: TGCGCCAGCAGTGAGACAGGACTAGCGGGAGCCGGGGAGCTGTTTTTT; V gene: TRBV10-1; J gene: TRBJ2-2; D gene: TRBD2; clone size: .
CDR3 protein: CASRKGAGELFF; CDR3 DNA: TGTGCCAGCAGAAAGGGGGCCGGGGAGCTGTTTTTT; V gene: TRBV11-3; J gene: TRBJ2-2; D gene: .; clone size: .
CDR3 protein: CASSLGTGDLSNQPQHF; CDR3 DNA: TGTGCCAGCAGCTTAGGGACAGGGGATCTGAGCAATCAGCCCCAGCATTTT; V gene: TRBV7-9; J gene: TRBJ1-5; D gene: TRBD1; clone size: .
CDR3 protein: CASSQGNTIYF; CDR3 DNA: TGTGCCAGCAGCCAAGGAAACACCATATATTTT; V gene: TRBV9; J gene: TRBJ1-3; D gene: .; clone size: .
CDR3 protein: CASSVRTGVGGPGLSPLHF; CDR3 DNA: TGTGCCAGCAGCGTCCGGACAGGGGTTGGGGGGCCTGGCTTATCACCCCTCCACTTT; V gene: TRBV7-9; J gene: TRBJ1-6; D gene: TRBD1; clone size: .
CDR3 protein: CASSWGGDTEAFF; CDR3 DNA: TGTGCCAGCAGCTGGGGGGGCGACACTGAAGCTTTCTTT; V gene: TRBV11-3; J gene: TRBJ1-1; D gene: .; clone size: .
CDR3 protein: CASSQQANTEAFF; CDR3 DNA: TGTGCCAGCAGCCAACAGGCGAACACTGAAGCTTTCTTT; V gene: TRBV14; J gene: TRBJ1-1; D gene: .; clone size: .
CDR3 protein: CASSFGGGIQQPQHF; CDR3 DNA: TGTGCCAGCAGCTTCGGGGGAGGTATCCAACAGCCCCAGCATTTT; V gene: TRBV5-4; J gene: TRBJ1-5; D gene: .; clone size: .
CDR3 protein: CASSLGRNYEQYF; CDR3 DNA: TGTGCCAGCAGCTTAGGGAGGAACTACGAGCAGTACTTC; V gene: TRBV11-3; J gene: TRBJ2-7; D gene: .; clone size: .
CDR3 protein: CASGLVVGSANTGELFF; CDR3 DNA: TGTGCTAGTGGTTTGGTAGTGGGCTCAGCGAACACCGGGGAGCTGTTTTTT; V gene: TRBV12-5; J gene: TRBJ2-2; D gene: .; clone size: .
CDR3 protein: CASSGERGRTGELFF; CDR3 DNA: TGCGCCAGCAGTGGTGAAAGGGGGCGCACCGGGGAGCTGTTTTTT; V gene: TRBV4-1; J gene: TRBJ2-2; D gene: TRBD1; clone size: .
CDR3 protein: CASYRDNYDTQYF; CDR3 DNA: TGTGCCAGCTACAGGGATAACTACGATACGCAGTATTTT; V gene: TRBV6-5; J gene: TRBJ2-3; D gene: .; clone size: .
CDR3 protein: CASSLERRLVVRPSTEAFF; CDR3 DNA: TGCGCCAGCAGCTTGGAGAGGAGGCTGGTTGTGAGGCCGAGTACTGAAGCTTTCTTT; V gene: TRBV5-1; J gene: TRBJ1-1; D gene: .; clone size: .
CDR3 protein: CASSYMAGPYNEQFF; CDR3 DNA: TGTGCCAGCAGTTACATGGCGGGACCCTACAATGAGCAGTTCTTC; V gene: TRBV6-5; J gene: TRBJ2-1; D gene: .; clone size: .
CDR3 protein: CASRDRGQFQHQHF; CDR3 DNA: TGTGCCAGCCGGGACAGGGGACAGTTTCAGCACCAGCATTTT; V gene: TRBV6-1; J gene: TRBJ1-5; D gene: TRBD1; clone size: .
CDR3 protein: CASSMGPNQPQHF; CDR3 DNA: TGTGCCAGTAGTATGGGGCCCAATCAGCCCCAGCATTTT; V gene: TRBV19; J gene: TRBJ1-5; D gene: .; clone size: .
CDR3 protein: CASSQSPGTGPNYEQYF; CDR3 DNA: TGTGCCAGCAGCCAATCCCCTGGCACAGGCCCTAACTACGAGCAGTACTTC; V gene: TRBV16; J gene: TRBJ2-7; D gene: .; clone size: .
CDR3 protein: CASERVYTDTQYF; CDR3 DNA: TGTGCCAGCGAACGGGTTTACACAGATACGCAGTATTTT; V gene: TRBV13; J gene: TRBJ2-3; D gene: .; clone size: .
CDR3 protein: CASSLATGVGVANEQFF; CDR3 DNA: TGTGCCAGCAGCTTAGCTACGGGGGTTGGCGTGGCTAATGAGCAGTTCTTC; V gene: TRBV7-9; J gene: TRBJ2-1; D gene: .; clone size: .
CDR3 protein: CASSSQNSWEQQFF; CDR3 DNA: TGTGCCAGCAGCTCCCAAAACTCCTGGGAGCAGCAGTTCTTC; V gene: TRBV5-4; J gene: TRBJ2-1; D gene: .; clone size: .
CDR3 protein: CASGRGTGGGQPQHF; CDR3 DNA: TGTGCCAGCGGTAGGGGGACAGGGGGCGGTCAGCCCCAGCATTTT; V gene: TRBV7-2; J gene: TRBJ1-5; D gene: TRBD1; clone size: .
CDR3 protein: CASSFGQGGAQPQHF; CDR3 DNA: TGTGCCAGCAGCTTCGGACAGGGGGGTGCTCAGCCCCAGCATTTT; V gene: TRBV7-9; J gene: TRBJ1-5; D gene: TRBD1; clone size: medium-sized
CDR3 protein: CASSRTSGDNEQFF; CDR3 DNA: TGCGCCAGCAGCCGGACTAGCGGTGACAATGAGCAGTTCTTC; V gene: TRBV5-1; J gene: TRBJ2-1; D gene: TRBD2; clone size: .
CDR3 protein: CASSLRLAAAKVQETQYF; CDR3 DNA: TGTGCCAGCAGCTTACGTCTCGCAGCGGCGAAAGTCCAAGAGACCCAGTACTTC; V gene: TRBV7-9; J gene: TRBJ2-5; D gene: .; clone size: .
CDR3 protein: CASSGGTGLYGYTF; CDR3 DNA: TGTGCCAGCAGCGGGGGGACAGGGCTTTATGGCTACACCTTC; V gene: TRBV11-2; J gene: TRBJ1-2; D gene: TRBD1; clone size: .
CDR3 protein: CASSIMQGHTQYF; CDR3 DNA: TGTGCCAGCAGCATCATGCAGGGCCATACGCAGTATTTT; V gene: TRBV9; J gene: TRBJ2-3; D gene: .; clone size: .
CDR3 protein: CASSQETVTYGYTF; CDR3 DNA: TGTGCCAGCAGCCAAGAGACAGTTACCTATGGCTACACCTTC; V gene: TRBV4-2; J gene: TRBJ1-2; D gene: .; clone size: .
CDR3 protein: CASSPKGGGRRTEAFF; CDR3 DNA: TGTGCCAGCAGCCCAAAAGGGGGGGGGCGAAGGACTGAAGCTTTCTTT; V gene: TRBV5-4; J gene: TRBJ1-1; D gene: .; clone size: .
CDR3 protein: CASSETSGSDNEQFF; CDR3 DNA: TGTGCCAGCAGTGAGACTAGCGGGAGCGACAATGAGCAGTTCTTC; V gene: TRBV6-1; J gene: TRBJ2-1; D gene: TRBD2; clone size: .
CDR3 protein: CASSFLVSSGSITKNIQYF; CDR3 DNA: TGTGCCAGCAGCTTTTTGGTGTCTAGCGGGAGTATCACCAAAAACATTCAGTACTTC; V gene: TRBV7-8; J gene: TRBJ2-4; D gene: TRBD2; clone size: .
CDR3 protein: CASSHGLAGPFEQYF; CDR3 DNA: TGCGCCAGCAGCCATGGACTAGCAGGTCCGTTTGAGCAGTACTTC; V gene: TRBV5-1; J gene: TRBJ2-7; D gene: TRBD2; clone size: .
CDR3 protein: CASSQGLGDSGAYNEQFF; CDR3 DNA: TGTGCCAGCAGCCAAGGCCTCGGGGATAGCGGGGCCTACAATGAGCAGTTCTTC; V gene: TRBV14; J gene: TRBJ2-1; D gene: TRBD2; clone size: .
CDR3 protein: CASSSPPGLAEHLSYEQYF; CDR3 DNA: TGTGCCAGCAGCTCGCCGCCGGGACTAGCGGAGCATCTCTCCTACGAGCAGTACTTC; V gene: TRBV5-6; J gene: TRBJ2-7; D gene: TRBD2; clone size: .
CDR3 protein: CAWSPDSMNTEAFF; CDR3 DNA: TGTGCCTGGAGTCCTGACAGCATGAACACTGAAGCTTTCTTT; V gene: TRBV30; J gene: TRBJ1-1; D gene: .; clone size: .
CDR3 protein: CASSMPRQGGTEAFF; CDR3 DNA: TGTGCCAGTAGTATGCCCCGGCAGGGGGGAACTGAAGCTTTCTTT; V gene: TRBV19; J gene: TRBJ1-1; D gene: TRBD1; clone size: .
CDR3 protein: CASSLTGGNTEAFF; CDR3 DNA: TGTGCCAGCAGTTTGACAGGGGGGAACACTGAAGCTTTCTTT; V gene: TRBV27; J gene: TRBJ1-1; D gene: TRBD1; clone size: .
CDR3 protein: CASSDNSGAYEQYF; CDR3 DNA: TGTGCCAGCTCAGATAACTCAGGGGCCTACGAGCAGTACTTC; V gene: TRBV18; J gene: TRBJ2-7; D gene: .; clone size: .
CDR3 protein: CASSYHLTGGYEQYF; CDR3 DNA: TGTGCCAGCAGCTACCACTTGACAGGGGGCTACGAGCAGTACTTC; V gene: TRBV7-9; J gene: TRBJ2-7; D gene: TRBD1; clone size: .
CDR3 protein: CASSLTRRGLNTEAFF; CDR3 DNA: TGTGCCAGCAGCTTAACGCGGCGAGGCCTGAACACTGAAGCTTTCTTT; V gene: TRBV7-3; J gene: TRBJ1-1; D gene: .; clone size: .
CDR3 protein: CASSQEQVSQETQYF; CDR3 DNA: TGCGCCAGCAGCCAAGAGCAAGTTAGTCAAGAGACCCAGTACTTC; V gene: TRBV4-1; J gene: TRBJ2-5; D gene: .; clone size: .
CDR3 protein: CASSYGARGNEKLFF; CDR3 DNA: TGTGCCAGCAGTTACGGAGCCAGAGGAAATGAAAAACTGTTTTTT; V gene: TRBV6-6; J gene: TRBJ1-4; D gene: .; clone size: .